A selection of T cell receptor beta chains follows, all from one sample in a study of T cells in Graves' hyperthyroidism and ophthalmopathy. TCRdb used MiXCR to reprocess the multiplex PCR reads, holding one entry per CDR3 protein. The data contain some 690,000 distinct CDR3 sequences, around 16% of them singletons. Sequenced sample: blood. Every receptor here comes from a man in his forties or fifties with Graves' hyperthyroidism. The CDR3 runs from the conserved cysteine through the conserved F or W. D genes are given only for firm matches. The listing skips clone size in some rows; elsewhere it reads once, few, many or a size class.

j_call	d_call	clone_size	v_call	cdr3_nt	cdr3_aa
TRBJ1-1	.	many	TRBV28	TGTGCCAGCAGTACCCAAATTGTGGTACCTGAAGCTTTCTTT	CASSTQIVVPEAFF
TRBJ2-3	TRBD2	few	TRBV9	TGTGCCAGCAGCTCTAGCGGGAGGTCTGACCGGGGTACGCAGTATTTT	CASSSSGRSDRGTQYF
TRBJ1-2	.	.	TRBV11-2	TGTGCCAGCGCCTATCTTCCCCACGATCCACGGAATACCGACTATGGCTACACCTTC	CASAYLPHDPRNTDYGYTF
TRBJ2-1	TRBD2	many	TRBV12-3/TRBV12-4	TGTGCCAGCACCCCCTGGGTAGCGGGAGACAATGAGCAGTTCTTC	CASTPWVAGDNEQFF
TRBJ2-3	.	.	TRBV15	TGTGCCACCAGCGGAGATCCTAGCTCTTGGGCAGATACGCAGTATTTT	CATSGDPSSWADTQYF
TRBJ2-7	TRBD1	few	TRBV28	TGTGCCAGCAATCCCGACAGGGTGCACTCCTACGAGCAGTACTTC	CASNPDRVHSYEQYF
TRBJ1-2	.	.	TRBV28	TGTGCCAGCAGTTTGATACAGAACTATGGCTACACCTTC	CASSLIQNYGYTF
TRBJ2-6	.	many	TRBV28	TGTGCCAGCAGTTTAACTTCTGGGGCCAACGTCCTGACTTTC	CASSLTSGANVLTF
TRBJ2-1	TRBD2	few	TRBV20-1	TGCAGTGCTAGAGGGTCCGGGACTACATACAATGAGCAGTTCTTC	CSARGSGTTYNEQFF
TRBJ2-7	.	few	TRBV27	TGTGCCAGCAGTTTACAGCACGGTGGTGCCTACGAGCAGTACTTC	CASSLQHGGAYEQYF
TRBJ1-4	.	.	TRBV4-3	TGCGCCAGCAGCCAAGATTTTCGGGGCAACCATGCAACTAATGAAAAACTGTTTTTT	CASSQDFRGNHATNEKLFF
TRBJ2-7	.	many	TRBV30	TGTGCCTGGAGTGTACTGGGGGTCCCCGCCGAGCAGTACTTC	CAWSVLGVPAEQYF
TRBJ2-1	.	few	TRBV28	TGTGCCAGCAGCCGTGGACTGTTCCTCTACAATGAGCAGTTCTTC	CASSRGLFLYNEQFF
TRBJ2-7	.	many	TRBV3-1	TGTGCCAGCAGCCAAGAGCGGACAGCCAATACCTACGAGCAGTACTTC	CASSQERTANTYEQYF
TRBJ2-1	TRBD2	many	TRBV2	TGTGCCAGCATAGGACTAGCGGGCCCTTATTTCGACGATGAGCAGTTCTTC	CASIGLAGPYFDDEQFF
TRBJ1-5	TRBD1	.	TRBV29-1	TGCAGCGTGTCCGGGACAGGGGATTCTGGTAGCAATCAGCCCCAGCATTTT	CSVSGTGDSGSNQPQHF
TRBJ1-4	.	many	TRBV3-1	TGTGCCAGCAGCCCGACACCGGGCCAAAATGAAAAACTGTTTTTT	CASSPTPGQNEKLFF
TRBJ1-3	TRBD1	.	TRBV5-6	TGTGCCAGCAGCCAAGGGACAGGGGTTGGAAACACCATATATTTT	CASSQGTGVGNTIYF
TRBJ2-7	TRBD1	many	TRBV11-2	TGTGCCAGCAGCTTAGATATCGACAGGGCCTACGAGCAGTACTTC	CASSLDIDRAYEQYF
TRBJ2-7	.	many	TRBV7-9	TGTGCCAGCAGCGCCGCCGGGAGTCTCTACGAGCAGTACTTC	CASSAAGSLYEQYF
TRBJ2-3	TRBD2	many	TRBV24-1	TGTGCCACCAGTGATATCGGGACTAGCGGGAGAGCAGATACGCAGTATTTT	CATSDIGTSGRADTQYF
TRBJ2-2	.	few	TRBV6-1	TGTGCCAGCAGTGAAGAGTCGGCTATTTTT	CASSEESAIF
TRBJ2-1	TRBD2	.	TRBV6-1	TGTGCCAGCAGTACCCTCGGACTAGCGGGTGGGGGATACAATGAGCAGTTCTTC	CASSTLGLAGGGYNEQFF
TRBJ1-1	.	many	TRBV2	TGTGCCAGCAGTGAAACCCCCCTCGGCATGAACACTGAAGCTTTCTTT	CASSETPLGMNTEAFF
TRBJ2-7	TRBD2	few	TRBV19	TGTGCCAGTAGTATAGTATCGGCTAGCGGGAGCCACGAGCAGTACTTC	CASSIVSASGSHEQYF
TRBJ2-3	TRBD2	many	TRBV7-2	TGTGCCAGCAGCTTAGTAGCGGGAGCGGGCACAGATACGCAGTATTTT	CASSLVAGAGTDTQYF
TRBJ2-7	.	many	TRBV2	TGTGCCAGCAGAGGCGATCCCTACGAGCAGTACTTC	CASRGDPYEQYF
TRBJ2-1	TRBD2	many	TRBV5-1	TGCGCCAGCATTGAGGGAGGTGTACTAGCGGGAGTCAATGAGCAGTTCTTC	CASIEGGVLAGVNEQFF
TRBJ1-2	.	many	TRBV10-3	TGTGCCATCAGTGAGTCGACGGGGTCTGGTGGCTACACCTTC	CAISESTGSGGYTF
TRBJ2-2	.	many	TRBV28	TGTGCCAGCAGTTTTGCCAGGGGGGCGGCCGGGGAGCTGTTTTTT	CASSFARGAAGELFF
TRBJ1-4	TRBD1	.	TRBV27	TGTGCCAGCAGTCCTGACAGGGCGGGGGACAATGAAAAACTGTTTTTT	CASSPDRAGDNEKLFF
TRBJ2-3	.	.	TRBV2	TGTGCCAGCACCACCTGGGAGTCCACAGATACGCAGTATTTT	CASTTWESTDTQYF
TRBJ2-3	.	many	TRBV12-3/TRBV12-4	TGTGCCAGCAGTTGGTTCAGCACCACAGATACGCAGTATTTT	CASSWFSTTDTQYF
TRBJ1-4	.	many	TRBV12-3/TRBV12-4	TGTGCCAGCAGTTTAGGTCATGAAATTGAAAAACTGTTTTTT	CASSLGHEIEKLFF
TRBJ2-2	TRBD1	many	TRBV2	TGTGCCAGCAGTTACAGGGGGCAGAGCACCGGGGAGCTGTTTTTT	CASSYRGQSTGELFF
TRBJ1-4	TRBD1	many	TRBV7-8	TGTGCCAGCAGCGAGAGACAGGGGAGGACTAATGAAAAACTGTTTTTT	CASSERQGRTNEKLFF
TRBJ2-3	.	.	TRBV6-1	TGTGCCAGCAGGCCGACAGCGACAGATACGCAGTATTTT	CASRPTATDTQYF
TRBJ1-1	.	.	TRBV28	TGTGCCAGCAGTCCGAACATCCTCCGGGATGAAGCTTTCTTT	CASSPNILRDEAFF
TRBJ2-2	.	few	TRBV19	TGTGCCAGCCGTAACTGGGATAACACCGGGGAGCTGTTTTTT	CASRNWDNTGELFF
TRBJ1-1	.	.	TRBV7-9	TGTGCCAGCAGCTTCCGCAGGGGCCTGAACACTGAAGCTTTCTTT	CASSFRRGLNTEAFF
TRBJ2-1	.	many	TRBV7-3	TGTGCCAGCAGCTTGGCACAAAGCTCCTACAATGAGCAGTTCTTC	CASSLAQSSYNEQFF
TRBJ2-2	TRBD1	.	TRBV20-1	TGCAGTGCCCTACAGGGGGCGCCCGGGGAGCTGTTTTTT	CSALQGAPGELFF
TRBJ2-1	TRBD2	.	TRBV6-1	TGCGCCAGCAGAGCCATGCAAAAAGCGGGAGGAAGCTCCTACAATGAGCAGTTCTTC	CASRAMQKAGGSSYNEQFF
TRBJ2-3	TRBD2	few	TRBV12-3/TRBV12-4	TGTGCCAGCAGTTTTAGAGCGGGAGCTGTAGATACGCAGTATTTT	CASSFRAGAVDTQYF
TRBJ2-4	.	few	TRBV29-1	TGCAGCGTACTGACAGAAAAAAACATTCAGTACTTC	CSVLTEKNIQYF
TRBJ2-5	.	many	TRBV24-1	TGTGCCACCAGTGATCCCAGCCAGAGCCAAGAGACCCAGTACTTC	CATSDPSQSQETQYF